Sequencing of this T cell receptor (beta chain) was carried out in a study of T cells after posttransplantation cyclophosphamide. Points from the study as a whole: After PTCy, TRB diversity resembled that of CNI/methotrexate controls. Later post-transplant blood repertoires were often dominated by donor CD8+ memory clones.

The naive gate required viable CD3+CD4+ or CD3+CD8+ cells with CCR7+CD45RA+CD45RO-CD95-CD27+CD28+ phenotype. Regarding this clone: The antigen remains undetermined.

Germline loops: CDR1 MNHEY, CDR2 SMNVEV (reference sequence). Trimming pared 10 bases from V and 2 bases from J, leaving 21 bases between. The CDR3 has 16 amino acids. TCRdb's copy holds only in-frame clones and misses some; the assay was immunoSEQ multiplex PCR. In the table there are fewer than 40,000 clones, 85% to 95% of which are singletons. Sequenced: naive CD4+ T cells sorted from PBMCs. This receptor was taken from a woman aged 60-75 years in good health, CMV-negative, and a related stem cell transplant donor. The V gene is TRBV27, the J gene TRBJ1-5; D gene unclear. As DNA, the CDR3 is TGTGCCACTACCTTAAAGTCGGGTGTTGGCAATCAGCCCCAGCATTTT. Amino acid sequence: CATTLKSGVGNQPQHF.